These 18 T cell receptor beta chains came from one sample sequenced in a study of T cells in Graves' hyperthyroidism and ophthalmopathy. What was amplified from RNA transcripts were TCR beta CDR3 regions. Initially, a first-round RT-PCR of the TCR CDR3 employed the HTBI primer set. Each CDR3 protein is one row after TCRdb ran MiXCR on the multiplex PCR reads. The sample holds 450,000 to 600,000 distinct CDR3 sequences, roughly 21% seen once. Material: blood. All receptors derive from a man aged 40-49 years with Graves' ophthalmopathy.

There are many counts of this clonotype. This chain links TRBV27 with TRBJ2-7; 13 bases fit TRBD2. Germline lookup yields CDR1 MNHEY and CDR2 SMNVEV (reference sequence). The CDR3 has 15 residues. V dropped 4 bases and J dropped 8; count of bases not matched to a gene: 8. Here the CDR3 reads CASSSRMTSGGQQYF. CDR3 DNA sequence: TGTGCCAGCAGTTCCCGGATGACTAGCGGGGGGCAGCAGTACTTC.

There are many counts of this clonotype. V gene TRBV11-2 combines with J gene TRBJ2-1; a weak D match, TRBD2 (6 bases). The germline gives CDR1 SGHAT, CDR2 FQNNGV. The length of the CDR3 is 15 residues. With 7 bases removed from V and 7 bases from J, the gap between germline ends came to 20 bases. This CDR3 is CASTPRRAPGNEQFF. The CDR3 DNA reads TGTGCCAGCACCCCCAGGAGGGCGCCGGGGAATGAGCAGTTCTTC.

The J gene is TRBJ2-7, the V gene TRBV19; TRBD2 might be the D (5 bases). V was clipped by 1 base and J by 0 bases, with 10 bases between them. Per the germline V gene, CDR1 is LNHDA and CDR2 is SQIVND (reference sequence). The CDR3 is 15 residues long. CDR3 residues: CASSIVAEASYEQYF. For the CDR3, the DNA is TGTGCCAGTAGTATAGTGGCGGAGGCCTCCTACGAGCAGTACTTC.

The chain has TRBV5-1 and TRBJ2-7, with 7 bases matching TRBD1. V shed 0 bases, J shed 3 bases, and the junction held 3 bases outside the gene matches. Germline values: CDR1 SGHRS, CDR2 YFSETQ. This CDR3 region has 14 residues. The chain's CDR3 is CASSLGQGDYEQYF. The CDR3 DNA sequence: TGCGCCAGCAGCTTGGGGCAGGGGGACTACGAGCAGTACTTC.

V is TRBV11-2 and J is TRBJ2-7, with D perhaps given as TRBD1 or TRBD2 (5 bases each). CDR1 and CDR2 from the germline V gene are SGHAT and FQNNGV. The CDR3 consists of 13 residues. The V and J ends lost 7 bases and 2 bases respectively, with 12 bases between them. The CDR3 DNA sequence: TGTGCCAGCATGAGGGGCATAACCTACGAGCAGTACTTC. It specifies CASMRGITYEQYF.

This clonotype was counted ten times or more. CDR3 DNA sequence: TGTGCCAACGTGCGGGACATGAACACTGAAGCTTTCTTT. Translating it yields CANVRDMNTEAFF. The rearrangement uses TRBV2 and TRBJ1-1; perhaps TRBD1 as D (6 bases). The CDR3 length is 13 residues. V lost 10 bases to trimming and J lost 0 bases, with 12 bases between them. CDR1 is SNHLY, CDR2 FYNNEI, per germline.

This clonotype came up many times. This chain joins TRBV6-2 or TRBV6-3 and TRBJ2-7; TRBD2 matches 8 bases. Germline V gives CDR1 MNHEY, CDR2 SVGEGT. J gave up 3 bases and V 5 bases, and 12 bases lay outside the gene matches. The CDR3 is 16 amino acids. For the CDR3, the DNA is TGTGCCAGCAGTCCCGCCGGGAGGGGAGTCAACTACGAGCAGTACTTC. It is translated as CASSPAGRGVNYEQYF.

This clonotype has at least ten counts. The chain combines TRBV12-3 or TRBV12-4 with TRBJ1-3, with D possibly matching TRBD1 (5 bases). V was trimmed by 1 base and J by 2 bases, leaving 6 bases between them. This CDR3 is 14 amino acids long. CDR3 coding DNA: TGTGCCAGCAGTTTAGGGGGGACTGGAAACACCATATATTTT. Its translation is CASSLGGTGNTIYF.

The chain uses TRBV24-1 and TRBJ2-7; D unclear. V gave up 6 bases and J gave up 7 bases, with 12 bases separating them. The CDR3 sequence is 12 residues long. Germline lookup yields CDR1 KGHDR and CDR2 SFDVKD. The CDR3 protein is CATSMVPREQYF. The CDR3 nucleotides read TGTGCCACCAGTATGGTTCCGCGGGAGCAGTACTTC.

This clonotype was observed a few times. The rearrangement joins TRBV5-1 to TRBJ1-4, with 7 bases matching TRBD1. Trimming at V came to 4 bases and at J to 3 bases, leaving 3 bases not matched to a gene. This CDR3 is 14 amino acids long. CDR1 SGHRS and CDR2 YFSETQ come from the germline V gene. The CDR3 bases are TGCGCCAGCAGCGAGGGACAGCCTAATGAAAAACTGTTTTTT. This gives the protein CASSEGQPNEKLFF.

Concerning this clonotype: One junction end disagrees with the germline gene, perhaps due to a read error. This chain's CDR3 is CSAVEGGSAYSYTF. Here the CDR3 DNA reads TGCAGTGCCGTCGAGGGAGGGTCTGCCTATAGCTACACCTTC. The rearrangement joins TRBV20-1 to TRBJ1-2; no clear D. Germline V CDR1 and CDR2: DFQATT, SNEGSKA (reference sequence). CDR3 length: 14 amino acids.

The rearrangement joins TRBV11-2 to TRBJ1-4, with D possibly TRBD1 on 5 matching bases. The germline CDR1 and CDR2 sequences are SGHAT and FQNNGV. Trimming removed 2 bases at V and 7 bases at J, with 20 bases between. The CDR3 length is 17 residues. Here the CDR3 DNA reads TGTGCCAGCAGCTTATTGGGGCGGGGACGGGGTAGTGAAAAACTGTTTTTT. It encodes CASSLLGRGRGSEKLFF.

This clonotype was counted ten times or more. V gene TRBV5-1 combines with J gene TRBJ2-1; 7 bases match TRBD1. CDR1 SGHRS and CDR2 YFSETQ come from the germline V gene. The CDR3 extends over 11 amino acids. The V segment lost 3 bases and the J segment 10 bases; nucleotides outside the gene matches: 1. The CDR3 here is CASSWGQEQFF. The CDR3 nucleotides are TGCGCCAGCAGCTGGGGACAGGAGCAGTTCTTC.

The chain couples TRBV6-5 to TRBJ2-7; D gene ambiguous. This CDR3 is 13 amino acids long. Germline loops: CDR1 MNHEY, CDR2 SVGAGI. Trimming pared 4 bases from V and 4 bases from J, leaving 11 bases between. The CDR3 sequence is CASSSFNSYEQYF. The CDR3 coding sequence is TGTGCCAGCAGTTCCTTCAACAGTTACGAGCAGTACTTC.

The gene calls are TRBV2 and TRBJ2-7; tentative D call: TRBD1 (5 bases). V was shortened by 6 bases and J by 1 base, with 16 bases between the two germline ends. The CDR3 has 15 residues. Germline lookup yields CDR1 SNHLY and CDR2 FYNNEI. CDR3 sequence (DNA): TGTGCCAGCAGAGGGAACAGGTCATATTCCTACGAGCAGTACTTC. The encoded protein is CASRGNRSYSYEQYF.

This clonotype was detected a few times. The chain employs TRBV6-1 and TRBJ2-3, with 13 bases fitting TRBD2. Germline-derived CDR1 and CDR2 are MNHNS and SASEGT. With V trimmed by 5 bases and J by 6 bases, 8 bases remained unmatched. The CDR3 consists of 16 residues. The CDR3: CASSPSTSGRGDTQYF. The CDR3 DNA follows: TGTGCCAGCAGTCCAAGCACTAGCGGGAGGGGGGATACGCAGTATTTT.

The V call is TRBV24-1, the J call TRBJ1-1, with TRBD1 matching over 11 bases. V shed 3 bases, J shed 2 bases, and the junction held 7 bases outside the gene matches. The CDR3 is made up of 17 amino acids. Germline V gene sequence: CDR1 KGHDR, CDR2 SFDVKD. The CDR3: CATSDRTGTGGNTEAFF. CDR3 bases: TGTGCCACCAGTGATCGGACCGGGACAGGGGGTAACACTGAAGCTTTCTTT.

Comments on this clonotype: A much larger clone is a single base away; this may be a read error. This chain uses TRBV2 with TRBJ2-1; 7 bases line up with TRBD1. Germline CDR1 and CDR2: SNHLY and FYNNEI. The CDR3 has 14 amino acids. CDR3 sequence: CASTPTGSYNKQFF. The CDR3 coding sequence is TGTGCCAGCACCCCGACAGGGTCCTACAATAAGCAGTTCTTC.